Included here is one T cell receptor beta chain sequence, with context. Its antigen is unidentified. The source of the sample is a study of cytomegalovirus exposure and HLA in healthy donors. Regarding the study as a whole: As a later analysis showed, a missense DCLRE1C variant was linked to trimming of TCR beta V- and J-genes. Accounts indicate the classifier identified cytomegalovirus status with strong specificity and sensitivity. An analysis was carried out at a later point. It showed that HLA-associated TCR beta chains were more clonally expanded than equally common non-associated chains.

60 Vbeta and 13 Jbeta primers were used in PCR. The assay was immunoSEQ multiplex PCR, and TCRdb's table has in-frame clones only and misses some. Of fewer than 250,000 clones detected, roughly four fifths appear once; the ten largest clones hold 2.5% to 4%. This CDR3 has 15 residues. The V gene lost 2 bases and the J gene lost 0 bases, with 8 bases spanning the gap. Germline V gene lookup returns CDR1 SGHTA and CDR2 FQGNSA. The chain combines TRBV7-2 with TRBJ2-4, with D possibly TRBD2 on 6 matching bases. The sample comprised PBMCs. The TCR comes from a woman in her 30s in good health and CMV-seropositive. As DNA, the CDR3 is TGTGCCAGCAGCTTATTGGGACTAGCCAAAAACATTCAGTACTTC. Translation gives CASSLLGLAKNIQYF.